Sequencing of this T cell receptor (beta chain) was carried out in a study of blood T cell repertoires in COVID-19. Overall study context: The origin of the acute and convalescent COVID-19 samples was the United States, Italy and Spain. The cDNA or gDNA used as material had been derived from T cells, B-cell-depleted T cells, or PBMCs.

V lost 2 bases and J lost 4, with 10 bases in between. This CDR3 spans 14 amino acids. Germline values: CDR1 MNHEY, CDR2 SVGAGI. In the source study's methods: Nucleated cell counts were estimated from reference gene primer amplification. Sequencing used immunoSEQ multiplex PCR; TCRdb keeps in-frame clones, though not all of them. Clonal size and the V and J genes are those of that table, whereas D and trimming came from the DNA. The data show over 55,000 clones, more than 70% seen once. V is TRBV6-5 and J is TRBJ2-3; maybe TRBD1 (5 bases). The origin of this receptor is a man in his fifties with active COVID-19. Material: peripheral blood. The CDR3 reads CASSYSRVADTQYF. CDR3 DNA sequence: TGTGCCAGCAGTTACAGCAGGGTCGCAGATACGCAGTATTTT.